This entry is about one TCR beta chain. Clinical history reported by participants formed the basis on which cohorts were assigned. Assay used: immunoSEQ multiplex PCR; TCRdb lists only in-frame clones, some missing. The sample records approximately 160,000 clones, 80% being singletons. V lost 4 bases and J lost 8; bases outside the gene matches: 13. CDR3 length: 16 residues. Germline-derived CDR1 and CDR2 are SGHNT and YYREEE (reference sequence). This entry belongs to a study of blood T cell repertoires in COVID-19. The receptor comes from a man aged 35-49 years who had recovered from COVID-19. The chain links TRBV5-4 to TRBJ2-3, with TRBD2 identical over 10 bases. Sample: PBMCs or T cells enriched from blood (not recorded which). The CDR3 sequence is CASSIIEASGGGTQYF. The CDR3 nucleotides read TGTGCCAGCAGCATCATCGAGGCTAGCGGGGGCGGTACGCAGTATTTT.